A single sample is the source of the 2 T cell receptor beta chains below, sequenced in a study of cytomegalovirus exposure and HLA in healthy donors. PCR amplification relied on 60 Vbeta primers (plus 13 Jbeta primers). The table came from immunoSEQ multiplex PCR; TCRdb's copy has only in-frame clones and leaves some out. The repertoire holds more than 120,000 clones, with roughly 80% as singletons. Sequenced material: PBMCs. These receptors all stem from a young woman in good health and CMV-seronegative.

This clone was found a few times. The J gene is TRBJ2-1, the V gene TRBV4-1, with 8 bases matching TRBD2. Trimming at V came to 0 bases and at J to 3 bases, leaving 10 bases not matched to a gene. Germline V gene sequence: CDR1 MGHRA, CDR2 YSYEKL. CDR3 length: 18 residues. The CDR3 sequence: CASSQEDIAGGLYNEQFF. The CDR3 DNA is TGCGCCAGCAGCCAAGAGGATATCGCGGGAGGCCTCTACAATGAGCAGTTCTTC.

The gene calls are TRBV27 and TRBJ2-3; D is perhaps TRBD1 (6 bases). Germline CDR1 reads MNHEY; CDR2 reads SMNVEV (reference sequence). Trimming pared 7 bases from V and 4 bases from J, leaving 12 bases between. This CDR3 is built from 13 residues. The chain's CDR3 is CASTEQGSDTQYF. DNA for the CDR3: TGTGCCAGCACGGAACAGGGCTCAGATACGCAGTATTTT.